What follows are 10 T cell receptor beta chains derived from one specimen sequenced in a study of human T cells and chemical hapten exposure. From the RACE reads, TCRdb called clonotypes with MiXCR, one entry per CDR3 protein. Of roughly 120,000 distinct CDR3 sequences listed, less than 10% are singletons. Noted time point: patch test 2, 6 weeks after DPC sensitization. The treatment denotes: therapeutic diphenylcyclopropenone sensitization with weekly scalp DPC. The input for sequencing was whole blood, taken in connection with sensitization to the hapten diphenylcyclopropenone (DPC). The receptors originated from a woman aged 40 to 55 with alopecia areata. Some clones in this sample may be carry-over from other donors' samples.

This chain joins TRBV7-9 and TRBJ1-4; possible D gene TRBD1, 6 bases. This CDR3 is built from 14 residues. Trimming cost V 2 bases and J 8 bases, with 12 bases left between them. Per the germline V gene, CDR1 is SEHNR and CDR2 is FQNEAQ (reference sequence). The CDR3 DNA is TGTGCCAGCAGCTTAACCGGGGGCAAAGAAAAACTGTTTTTT. Translating it yields CASSLTGGKEKLFF. Combining the CDR3 with reference TRBV7-9 and TRBJ1-4 gives the whole variable domain DTGVSQNPRHKITKRGQNVTFRCDPISEHNRLYWYRQTLGQGPEFLTYFQNEAQLEKSRLLSDRFSAERPKGSFSTLEIQRTEQGDSAMYLCASSLTGGKEKLFFGSGTQLSVL.

This clonotype was counted ten times or more. The chain has TRBV10-3 and TRBJ2-1; D gene uncertain. Germline V gene data show CDR1 as ENHRY and CDR2 as SYGVKD. CDR3 length equals 16 residues. V lost 2 bases to trimming and J lost 0 bases, with 11 bases between them. CDR3 in DNA: TGTGCCATCAGTGAGCATGGCGTCAGCTCCTACAATGAGCAGTTCTTC. Encoded protein: CAISEHGVSSYNEQFF.

CDR3 in amino acids: CASSREREQYF. The DNA for the CDR3 is TGTGCCAGCAGCAGGGAACGCGAGCAGTACTTC. The chain links TRBV6-5 to TRBJ2-7, with D maybe TRBD1 (5 bases). The CDR3 runs 11 residues. Germline V CDR1 and CDR2: MNHEY, SVGAGI. The V end lost 6 bases, the J end lost 6 bases, and 9 bases lay between the germline ends.

This clonotype showed up many times. The chain has TRBV14 and TRBJ1-1; 7 positions match TRBD1. From germline, CDR1 is SGHDN and CDR2 FVKESK. This CDR3 is built from 14 residues. J gave up 4 bases and V 1 base, and 3 bases lay outside the gene matches. CDR3 residues: CASSQVAGGTEAFF. In DNA form, the CDR3 reads TGTGCCAGCAGCCAAGTCGCAGGGGGCACTGAAGCTTTCTTT.

This clonotype has just a few counts. V and J are TRBV6-1 and TRBJ1-2; D call uncertain. V shed 7 bases and J shed 5 bases, with 14 bases lying between them. CDR1 is MNHNS and CDR2 is SASEGT in the germline V gene. The CDR3 is 13 residues long. CDR3 region: CASTFNLGYGYTF. The CDR3 nucleotides read TGTGCCAGCACCTTCAATTTGGGATATGGCTACACCTTC.

This clonotype was counted between two and nine times. The J gene is TRBJ2-1, the V gene TRBV4-1; 10 bases map to TRBD2. With 4 bases clipped from V and 3 bases from J, the junction kept 12 bases outside the gene matches. The CDR3 is 18 amino acids. Germline lookup yields CDR1 MGHRA and CDR2 YSYEKL. CDR3 DNA sequence: TGCGCCAGCAGCCGGGGTCCGGACCGGACTAGCGGCTACAATGAGCAGTTCTTC. Translated, it gives CASSRGPDRTSGYNEQFF.

This sequence joins TRBV7-9 and TRBJ1-4; unclear D gene. Trimming removed 5 bases from V and 8 bases from J, with 15 bases in between. The CDR3 has 14 amino acids. In germline, CDR1 is SEHNR, CDR2 FQNEAQ (reference sequence). This chain's CDR3 is CASSQIPGQEKLFF. The CDR3 nucleotides are TGTGCCAGCAGCCAAATCCCCGGGCAAGAAAAACTGTTTTTT.

This clonotype has more than one count but fewer than ten. The chain joins TRBV7-2 to TRBJ1-2; the match to TRBD1 covers 8 bases. Germline lookup yields CDR1 SGHTA and CDR2 FQGNSA. This CDR3 spans 15 amino acids. J was trimmed by 4 bases and V by 5 bases; bases with no gene match: 9. This CDR3 reads CASSPTQGTGYGYTF. The CDR3 DNA follows: TGTGCCAGCAGCCCAACACAAGGGACAGGCTATGGCTACACCTTC.

Only a few counts were recorded for this clonotype. V and J are TRBV19 and TRBJ1-3, with D possibly matching TRBD1 (6 bases). Per germline, CDR1 LNHDA and CDR2 SQIVND (reference sequence). The V end was cut by 5 bases, the J end by 2 bases, with 16 bases between. The length of the CDR3 is 16 residues. The CDR3 region has the DNA TGTGCCAGTAGTTTCCAGCCGGACAGACCTGGAAACACCATATATTTT. Translated: CASSFQPDRPGNTIYF.

This clonotype was picked up many times. V usage is TRBV6-5 and J usage is TRBJ1-2, with no clear D. V was cut by 5 bases and J by 0 bases, with 13 bases left in between. CDR1 and CDR2 from the germline V gene are MNHEY and SVGAGI. CDR3 length equals 15 residues. The CDR3 DNA follows: TGTGCCAGCAGTCCCTACCGGGGAACTAACTATGGCTACACCTTC. It is translated as CASSPYRGTNYGYTF.